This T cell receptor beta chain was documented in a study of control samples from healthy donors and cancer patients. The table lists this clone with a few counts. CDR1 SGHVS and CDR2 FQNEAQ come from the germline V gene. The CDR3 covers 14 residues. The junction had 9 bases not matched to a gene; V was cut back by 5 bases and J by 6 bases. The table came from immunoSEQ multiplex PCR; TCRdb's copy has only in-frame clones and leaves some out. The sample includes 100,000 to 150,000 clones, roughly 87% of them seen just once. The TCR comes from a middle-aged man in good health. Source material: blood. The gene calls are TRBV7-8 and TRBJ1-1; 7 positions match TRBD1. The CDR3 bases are TGTGCCAGCAGCCTGCGGGAGGGGGCTCCTGAAGCTTTCTTT. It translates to CASSLREGAPEAFF.